This T cell receptor (beta chain) was captured by sequencing in a study of shared clonotypes between healthy human individuals. Points from the study as a whole: Several donors showed sharing of approximately 5% of naive CD4 clonotypes.

The germline V gene has CDR1 MGHDK and CDR2 SYGVNS. Losses at the gene ends were 8 bases for V and 4 bases for J; bases not matched to a gene: 9. This CDR3 has 14 residues. TCRdb keeps only in-frame clones here, not all; method: immunoSEQ multiplex PCR. The repertoire holds millions of clones, roughly 94% seen once, with approximately 1.2% in the top ten. The naive CD8 population came from CD45RO-negative cells selected for CCR7, without terminally differentiated effector memory CD45RA+ cells. On this clone: As yet, its antigen is unknown.

The sequence derives from a man between 18 and 29 years old in good health. Sequenced input: naive CD8+ T cells sorted from blood. This sequence joins TRBV25-1 and TRBJ1-2; 8 nucleotides align to TRBD1. CDR3 region: CASLGQGSSYGYTF. For the CDR3, the DNA is TGTGCCAGCCTAGGACAGGGATCCTCCTATGGCTACACCTTC.